This TCR beta chain was recovered during a study of shared clonotypes between healthy human individuals (dated by TCRdb to 2020 to 2021). For the wider study: A few men and a couple of women, aged 18 to 49 years, made up the cohort. Each donor's leukapheresis produced roughly between roughly 0.85 and 9.5 billion PBMCs. Different laboratories and diverse techniques were used to prepare libraries and sequence TCR repertoires, to increase sequencing depth and limit assay-specific biases. For each donor, three plates each were used for CD4 naive and CD4 memory, two plates were used for CD8 naive, and one plate was used for CD8 memory. The study deeply sequenced blood TCR repertoires of five healthy adults to estimate repertoire size and the extent of clonotype sharing between individuals.

TCR CDR3 regions were amplified from genomic DNA by multiplex PCR using the deep immunoSEQ assay. Extracted genomic DNA from each cell subset was spread evenly across all wells of several immunoSEQ 96-well plates, with each plate serving as a replicate. For sorted subsets, around 200 ng genomic DNA, equal to tens of thousands of T cell genomes, was loaded into each replicate PCR. Purified libraries were measured with a Qubit 3.0 fluorometer, size-checked on a Bioanalyzer 2100, and measured again with the KAPA Library Quantification kit. A separate single-read 150-cycle Illumina NextSeq 550 flow cell was used to sequence each immunoSEQ 96-well plate. The paper's data handling went like this. Because the immunoSEQ output included only junctional sequences and no quality scores, the filtering could not be the same as the filtering used for full-length reads. To assign V/J genes and CDR3, sequences were annotated using PyIR, a Python wrapper for IgBLAST v1.9, with IMGT germline references. Any read was removed if the V/J assignment was weak (E-value above 1e-6), the CDR3 was missing, or the read contained stop codons, out-of-frame junctions, or ambiguous translated residues. V3J clonotypes were defined as sequences sharing the same inferred V gene, J gene, and CDR3 amino acid sequence. To compute the percentage overlap between repertoires, the number of shared unique clonotypes was divided by the size of the smaller repertoire. RTK rarefaction, the Chao1 estimator, and Recon v2.1 estimates of unobserved clonotypes were used to assess repertoire richness. Generation probabilities for all TCRbeta clonotypes obtained by the gDNA method from a few donors were computed using OLGA. TCRdb provides this immuneACCESS table in a form limited to in-frame rearrangements. Some clones are lacking; in checked studies, under half of them reflect an unresolved V gene, and why the rest are absent is not known. From that table come the V and J calls and clone size; the DNA was used to work out D and trimming. Within this sample are roughly 2.2 million clones, with more than 85% of them counted one time only. 0.39% of the sample belongs to the ten largest clones.

The donors were healthy, HIV-negative adults with no recently reported acute infections or vaccinations. All donors were Caucasian adults living in Nashville, Tennessee, USA. CD4+ T cells were enriched by magnetic negative selection, after which naive cells were positively selected on CD45RA and the negative fraction was taken as the memory subset. Blood was obtained by leukapheresis, after which PBMCs were separated by Ficoll-Histopaque density gradient centrifugation and cryopreserved in liquid nitrogen vapor phase. Analytical flow cytometry was used to check the purity and quantity of each magnetically sorted T cell population. Each sorted fraction had its genomic DNA isolated and then quantified by UV absorbance on a Nanodrop 2000c. Broader findings and caveats from the paper: Compared with non-shared clonotypes, clonotypes shared by all four sorted-subset donors had higher generation probabilities. Pairwise subsampling indicated that sequencing depth was expected to affect the degree of clonotype sharing among donors. Larger estimated clonotype richness was generally found for naive subsets than for memory subsets. Sampling was limited to blood, and TCR repertoires in tissue likely differ from TCR repertoires in blood. Incomplete sequencing was indicated by rarefaction of sorted-subset datasets, despite the large sequencing depth. When a handful of donors were compared, the shared fraction of clonotypes was 5% to 6.5% for naive CD4, 3% to 4% for naive CD8, roughly 2.5% for memory CD4, and 0.35% to 0.4% for memory CD8. The small number of donors limited the genetic and exposure-history diversity represented.

The germline V end is reduced by 4 bases and the J end by 6 bases; junction bases left unmatched: 6. CDR1 SGDLS and CDR2 YYNGEE are derived from the germline V gene. CDR3 length: 15 amino acids, cysteine to phenylalanine. Of all the DNA, just the CDR3 is kept, 45 bases in frame from base 1. In its sample, this clone was seen once. Its binding antigen is unknown. One base away there is no much larger clone; base qualities are not given. The V gene is TRBV9 and the J gene is TRBJ2-2, with 10 middle bases fitting TRBD2. Sequencing input: naive CD4+ T cells from PBMCs. The cell subset or site label for this specimen denotes: CD45RA+ positively selected. This receptor was taken from a man between 18 and 35 years old in good health. Some clones in this sample may be carry-over from other donors' samples. The nucleotide sequence is TGTGCCAGCAGCCTCAGCGGGAGGGCCCCCGGGGAGCTGTTTTTT. This translates into CASSLSGRAPGELFF.